This TCR beta chain was profiled in a study of cytomegalovirus exposure and HLA in healthy donors. Study-level points and caveats: A later analysis, which compared TCR beta chains of equal frequency, found the HLA-associated ones more clonally expanded.

PCR primers comprised 60 Vbeta and 13 Jbeta primers. The method was immunoSEQ multiplex PCR; TCRdb's version includes in-frame clones alone and lacks a portion of them. The sample totals over 55,000 clones; its top ten clones hold around 4%. About this clone: No antigen is known for it.

The receptor comes from a male donor in good health and CMV-seronegative. The specimen was PBMCs.

The CDR3 nucleotides are TGTGCCAGCAGCACCCGGGGCAGGGGGCAAGTGGAAGGCTACACCTTC. Translated: CASSTRGRGQVEGYTF. This chain joins TRBV13 and TRBJ1-2, with 8 bases lining up with TRBD1. The germline gives CDR1 PRHDT, CDR2 FYEKMQ (reference sequence). V was pared by 5 bases and J by 8 bases, with 16 bases of the junction left unmatched. This CDR3 contains 16 residues.